This T cell receptor beta chain was profiled in a study of cytomegalovirus exposure and HLA in healthy donors. Overall study results and limits: Accurate prediction of HLA-A and HLA-B alleles (for most subjects) was reportedly achieved from TCR beta sequences. Donor immune exposure was known only as CMV serostatus.

A note on this clone: Its antigen remains unknown.

V was pared by 4 bases and J by 5 bases, with 13 bases of the junction left unmatched. Germline CDR1 is SGDLS and CDR2 is YYNGEE. The CDR3 is made up of 17 amino acids. 13 Jbeta primers and 60 Vbeta primers were used for the PCR. Libraries were prepared by immunoSEQ multiplex PCR; TCRdb keeps only in-frame clonotypes and omits some of them. Of 140,000 or so clones in the sample, around 85% were seen once. The chain carries TRBV9 and TRBJ2-7, with 12 bases aligning to TRBD2. The sample was PBMCs. This sequence originates from a woman aged 25 to 39 in good health and CMV-seronegative. This CDR3 reads CASSPSSGRAGSNEQYF. DNA of the CDR3: TGTGCCAGCAGCCCTTCTAGCGGGAGGGCCGGTTCAAACGAGCAGTACTTC.